The T cell receptor (beta chain) under discussion was sequenced for a study of T-cell memory formation after mild COVID-19. TCRdb passed the 5' RACE reads through MiXCR, listing each CDR3 protein once. The repertoire holds almost 550,000 distinct CDR3 sequences, with 20% as singletons. The trim removed 4 bases at V and 3 bases at J, leaving 5 bases unmatched. The CDR3 extends over 15 amino acids. CDR1 is SEHNR and CDR2 is FQNEAQ in the germline V gene (reference sequence). The TCR originated in an adult woman who had mild COVID-19 (a few samples of this study predate the infection). Cell type and time point are not known. The chain combines TRBV7-9 with TRBJ2-3; 9 bases map to TRBD2. Sequencing input: PBMCs or a T cell subset sorted from them (not recorded which). CDR3 DNA: TGTGCCAGCAGCTCTAGAGGACTAGCGACAGATACGCAGTATTTT. The encoded protein is CASSSRGLATDTQYF.